The source of this T cell receptor (beta chain) is a study of blood T cell repertoires in COVID-19. On the study more broadly: PBMCs, B-cell-depleted T cells, or T cells provided the cDNA or gDNA that made up the material.

V lost 5 bases and J 2 bases, leaving 13 bases between the germline ends. The CDR3 is 14 residues long. Per the germline V gene, CDR1 is SGHVS and CDR2 is FNYEAQ. Original analysis: Estimation of nucleated cell counts relied on the amplification of reference gene primers. Generated by immunoSEQ multiplex PCR, the TCRdb table keeps only in-frame clones and is missing some. The D gene and trimming were derived from the DNA, and the V and J assignments and clone size from that table. This sample has some 120,000 clones; more than 70% occur once, and the top ten carry about 1.5%. The chain recombines TRBV7-6 with TRBJ2-7; possible D gene TRBD1, 5 bases. Sequences were obtained from peripheral blood. The receptor's source is a human donor in a cohort sampled during active COVID-19. The CDR3 here is CASSPEDRTYEQYF. The DNA of the CDR3 is TGTGCCAGCAGCCCTGAAGACAGAACCTACGAGCAGTACTTC. Complete variable domain (other parts from reference TRBV7-6 and TRBJ2-7): GAGVSQSPRYKVTKRGQDVALRCDPISGHVSLYWYRQALGQGPEFLTYFNYEAQQDKSGLPNDRFSAERPEGSISTLTIQRTEQRDSAMYRCASSPEDRTYEQYFGPGTRLTVT.